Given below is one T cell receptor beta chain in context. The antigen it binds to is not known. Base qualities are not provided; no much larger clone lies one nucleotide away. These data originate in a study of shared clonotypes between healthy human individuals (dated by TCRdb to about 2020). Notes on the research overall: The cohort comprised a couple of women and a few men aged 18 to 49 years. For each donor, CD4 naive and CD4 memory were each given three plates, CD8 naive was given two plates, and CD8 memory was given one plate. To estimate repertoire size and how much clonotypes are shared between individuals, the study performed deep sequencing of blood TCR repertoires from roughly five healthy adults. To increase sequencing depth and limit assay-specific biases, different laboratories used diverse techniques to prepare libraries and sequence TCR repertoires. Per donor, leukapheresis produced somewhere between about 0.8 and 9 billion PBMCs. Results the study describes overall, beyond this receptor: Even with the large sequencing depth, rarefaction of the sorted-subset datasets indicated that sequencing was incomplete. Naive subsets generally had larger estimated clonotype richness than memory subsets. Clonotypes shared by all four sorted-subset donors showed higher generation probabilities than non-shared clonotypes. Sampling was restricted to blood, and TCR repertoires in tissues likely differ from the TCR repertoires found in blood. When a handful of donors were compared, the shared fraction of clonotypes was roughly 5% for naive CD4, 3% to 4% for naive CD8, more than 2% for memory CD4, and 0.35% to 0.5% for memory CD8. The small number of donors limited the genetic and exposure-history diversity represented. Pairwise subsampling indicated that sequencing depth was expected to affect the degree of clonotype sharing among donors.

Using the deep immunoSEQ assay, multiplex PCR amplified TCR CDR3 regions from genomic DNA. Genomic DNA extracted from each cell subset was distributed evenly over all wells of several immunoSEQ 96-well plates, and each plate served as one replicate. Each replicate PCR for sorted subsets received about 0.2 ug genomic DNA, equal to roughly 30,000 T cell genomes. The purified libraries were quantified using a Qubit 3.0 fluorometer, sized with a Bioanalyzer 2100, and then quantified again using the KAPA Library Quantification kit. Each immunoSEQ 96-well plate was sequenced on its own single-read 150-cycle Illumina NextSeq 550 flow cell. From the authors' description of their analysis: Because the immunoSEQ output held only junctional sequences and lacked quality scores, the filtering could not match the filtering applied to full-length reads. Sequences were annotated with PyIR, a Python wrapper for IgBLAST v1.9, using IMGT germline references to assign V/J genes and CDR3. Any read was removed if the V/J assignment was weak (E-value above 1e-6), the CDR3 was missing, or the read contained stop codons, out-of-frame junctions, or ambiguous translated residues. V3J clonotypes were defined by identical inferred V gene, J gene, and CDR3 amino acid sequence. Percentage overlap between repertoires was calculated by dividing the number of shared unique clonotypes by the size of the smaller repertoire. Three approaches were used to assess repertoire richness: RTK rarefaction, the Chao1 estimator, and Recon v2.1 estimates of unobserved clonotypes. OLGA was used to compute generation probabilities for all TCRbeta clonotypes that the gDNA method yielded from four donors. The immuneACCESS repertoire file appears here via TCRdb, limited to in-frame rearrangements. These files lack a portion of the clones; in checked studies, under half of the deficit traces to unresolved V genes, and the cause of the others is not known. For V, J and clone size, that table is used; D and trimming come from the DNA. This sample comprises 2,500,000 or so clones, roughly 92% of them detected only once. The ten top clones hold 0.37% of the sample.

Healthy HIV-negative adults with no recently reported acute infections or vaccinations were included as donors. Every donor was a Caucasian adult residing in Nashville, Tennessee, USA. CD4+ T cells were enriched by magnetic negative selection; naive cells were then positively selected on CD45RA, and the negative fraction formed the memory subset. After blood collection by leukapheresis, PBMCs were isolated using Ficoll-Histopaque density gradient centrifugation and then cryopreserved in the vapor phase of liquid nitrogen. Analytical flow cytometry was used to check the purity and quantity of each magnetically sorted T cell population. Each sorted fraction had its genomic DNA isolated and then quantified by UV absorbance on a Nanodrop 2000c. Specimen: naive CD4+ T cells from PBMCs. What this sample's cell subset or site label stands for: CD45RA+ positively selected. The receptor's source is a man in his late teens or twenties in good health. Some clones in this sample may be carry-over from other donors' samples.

The nucleotide sequence reads as follows: TGTGCCAGCGCGGCGGGGGAGGGACAGGGATTCTCGTGGTCTGGAAACACCATATATTTT. Translated, this gives CASAAGEGQGFSWSGNTIYF. The chain is encoded by TRBV27 joined to TRBJ1-3; the junction holds 9 bases that match TRBD1. CDR1 MNHEY and CDR2 SMNVEV were looked up in the germline V gene (reference sequence). The CDR3 runs 20 amino acids, cysteine and phenylalanine included. Only CDR3 DNA remains: 60 bases, in frame from the first base. Here V drops 8 bases and J drops 1 base, and the junction holds 21 bases not matched to any gene.